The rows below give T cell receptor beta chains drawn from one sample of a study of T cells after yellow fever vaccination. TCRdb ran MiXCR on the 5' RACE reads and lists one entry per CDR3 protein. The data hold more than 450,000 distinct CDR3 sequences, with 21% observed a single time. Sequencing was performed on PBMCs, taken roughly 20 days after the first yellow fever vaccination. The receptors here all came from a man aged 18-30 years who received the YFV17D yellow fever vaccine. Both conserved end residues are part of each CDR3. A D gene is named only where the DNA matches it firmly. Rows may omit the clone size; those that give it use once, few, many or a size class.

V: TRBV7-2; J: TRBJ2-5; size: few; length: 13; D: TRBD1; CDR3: CASSPPTGSTQYF; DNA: TGTGCCAGCAGCCCCCCGACAGGGTCGACCCAGTACTTC
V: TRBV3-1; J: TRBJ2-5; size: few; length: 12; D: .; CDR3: CASSPTKETQYF; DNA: TGTGCCAGCAGCCCGACGAAAGAGACCCAGTACTTC
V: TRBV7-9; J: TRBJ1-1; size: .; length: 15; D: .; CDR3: CASSLLTAMNTEAFF; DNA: TGTGCCAGCAGCTTACTTACGGCTATGAACACTGAAGCTTTCTTT
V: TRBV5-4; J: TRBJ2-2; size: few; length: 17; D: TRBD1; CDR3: CASSKGTGHPNTGELFF; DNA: TGTGCCAGCAGCAAAGGGACAGGTCATCCGAACACCGGGGAGCTGTTTTTT
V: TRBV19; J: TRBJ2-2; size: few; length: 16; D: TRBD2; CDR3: CASSIRTSGDTGELFF; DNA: TGTGCCAGTAGTATTCGGACTAGCGGCGACACCGGGGAGCTGTTTTTT
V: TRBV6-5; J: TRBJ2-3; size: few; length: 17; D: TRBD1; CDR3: CASSYPPTGASTDTQYF; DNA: TGTGCCAGCAGTTACCCGCCTACAGGGGCTAGCACAGATACGCAGTATTTT
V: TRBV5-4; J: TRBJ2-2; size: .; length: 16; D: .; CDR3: CASSAARGPNTGELFF; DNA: TGTGCCAGCAGCGCGGCCCGGGGGCCGAACACCGGGGAGCTGTTTTTT
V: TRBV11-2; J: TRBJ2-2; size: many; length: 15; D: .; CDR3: CASSLAGTTTGELFF; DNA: TGTGCCAGCAGCTTAGCCGGGACCACAACCGGGGAGCTGTTTTTT
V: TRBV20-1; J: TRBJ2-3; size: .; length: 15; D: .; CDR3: CSAADPGGTTDTQYF; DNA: TGCAGTGCTGCCGACCCGGGGGGCACCACAGATACGCAGTATTTT
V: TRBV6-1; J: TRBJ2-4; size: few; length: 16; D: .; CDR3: CASSPDTALAKNIQYF; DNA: TGTGCCAGCAGCCCGGACACCGCCCTAGCCAAAAACATTCAGTACTTC
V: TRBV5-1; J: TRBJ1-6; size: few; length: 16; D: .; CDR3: CASSLGFGVGDSPLHF; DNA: TGCGCCAGCAGCTTGGGATTCGGGGTGGGGGATTCACCCCTCCACTTT
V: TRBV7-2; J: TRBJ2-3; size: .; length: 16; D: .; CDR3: CASSLLSGTSTDTQYF; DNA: TGTGCCAGCAGCTTATTAAGCGGAACTAGCACAGATACGCAGTATTTT
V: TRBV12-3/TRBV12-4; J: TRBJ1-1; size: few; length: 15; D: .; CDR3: CASRILQGRNTEAFF; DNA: TGTGCCAGCAGAATTCTTCAGGGGAGAAACACTGAAGCTTTCTTT
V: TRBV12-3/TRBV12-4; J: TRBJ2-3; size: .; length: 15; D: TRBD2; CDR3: CASSQAGGQEDTQYF; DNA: TGTGCCAGCAGTCAAGCGGGGGGGCAAGAAGATACGCAGTATTTT
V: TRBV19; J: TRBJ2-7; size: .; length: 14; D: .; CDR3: CAGRGILYSYEQYF; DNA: TGTGCCGGACGGGGGATTCTTTACTCCTACGAGCAGTACTTC
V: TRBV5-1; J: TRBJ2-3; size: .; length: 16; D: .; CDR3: CASTDQTGTPLDTQYF; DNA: TGCGCCAGCACCGACCAGACCGGGACCCCTTTAGATACGCAGTATTTT
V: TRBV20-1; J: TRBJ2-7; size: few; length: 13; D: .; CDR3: CSALGRLDYEQYF; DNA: TGCAGTGCCCTTGGGCGGTTAGACTACGAGCAGTACTTC
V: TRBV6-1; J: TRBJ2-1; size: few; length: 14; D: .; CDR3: CASSRGASYNEQFF; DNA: TGTGCCAGCAGTAGAGGGGCCTCCTACAATGAGCAGTTCTTC
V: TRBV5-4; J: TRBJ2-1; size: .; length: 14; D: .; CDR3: CASSFWGLNNEQFF; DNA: TGTGCCAGCAGTTTCTGGGGACTGAACAATGAGCAGTTCTTC
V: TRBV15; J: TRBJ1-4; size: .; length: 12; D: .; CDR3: CATSRHSEKLFF; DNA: TGTGCCACCAGCAGGCACAGTGAAAAACTGTTTTTT
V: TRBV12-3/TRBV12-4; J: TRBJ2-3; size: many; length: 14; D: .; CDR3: CASSLAVGGQLQYF; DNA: TGTGCCAGCAGTTTAGCGGTTGGCGGGCAGTTACAGTATTTT
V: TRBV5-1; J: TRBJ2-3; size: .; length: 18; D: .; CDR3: CASSLAASRSTHTDTQYF; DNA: TGCGCCAGCAGCTTGGCCGCCTCGAGGAGCACACACACAGATACGCAGTATTTT
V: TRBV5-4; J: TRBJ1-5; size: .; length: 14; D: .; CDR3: CASSRGGDNQPQHF; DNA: TGTGCCAGCAGTCGAGGGGGTGACAATCAGCCCCAGCATTTT
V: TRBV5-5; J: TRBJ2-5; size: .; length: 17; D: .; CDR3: CASSLVRAIEYQETQYF; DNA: TGTGCCAGCAGCTTGGTCAGGGCGATTGAGTACCAAGAGACCCAGTACTTC
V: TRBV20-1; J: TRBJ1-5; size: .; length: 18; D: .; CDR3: CSARDSRGTVYSNQPQHF; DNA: TGCAGTGCTAGAGATTCGAGGGGAACCGTTTATAGCAATCAGCCCCAGCATTTT
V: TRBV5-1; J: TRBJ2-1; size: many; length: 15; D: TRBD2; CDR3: CAEEVRGGKYNEQFF; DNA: TGCGCCGAGGAAGTACGGGGGGGAAAATACAATGAGCAGTTCTTC
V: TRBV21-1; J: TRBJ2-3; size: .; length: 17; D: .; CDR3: CASSKDRLVHHTDTQYF; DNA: TGTGCCAGCAGTAAAGATAGACTAGTTCATCACACAGATACGCAGTATTTT
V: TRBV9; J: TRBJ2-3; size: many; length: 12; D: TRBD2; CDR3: CASSSGGNTQYF; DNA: TGTGCCAGCAGCTCGGGAGGGAATACGCAGTATTTT
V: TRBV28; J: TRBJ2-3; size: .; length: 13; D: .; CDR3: CASSTSNQDTQYF; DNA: .
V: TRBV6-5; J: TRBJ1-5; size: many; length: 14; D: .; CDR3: CASSYSGSNQPQHF; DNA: TGTGCCAGCAGTTACTCTGGCAGTAATCAGCCCCAGCATTTT
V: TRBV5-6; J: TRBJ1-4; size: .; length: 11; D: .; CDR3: CASSGFGKLFF; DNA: TGTGCCAGCAGCGGGTTTGGAAAACTGTTTTTT
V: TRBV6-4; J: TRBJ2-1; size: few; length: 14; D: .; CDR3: CASSEGRGGGKQFF; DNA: TGTGCCAGCAGTGAGGGCAGGGGAGGGGGAAAGCAGTTCTTC
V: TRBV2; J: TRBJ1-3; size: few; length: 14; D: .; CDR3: CASMAGLSGNTIYF; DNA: TGTGCCAGCATGGCAGGGCTTTCTGGAAACACCATATATTTT
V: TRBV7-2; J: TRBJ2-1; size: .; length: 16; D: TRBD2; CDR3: CASSLVVSGGINEQFF; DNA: TGTGCCAGCAGCTTGGTCGTTTCCGGGGGGATCAATGAGCAGTTCTTC
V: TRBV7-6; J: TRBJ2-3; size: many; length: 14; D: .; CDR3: CASSLGASQDTQYF; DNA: TGTGCCAGCAGCTTAGGGGCTAGTCAAGATACGCAGTATTTT
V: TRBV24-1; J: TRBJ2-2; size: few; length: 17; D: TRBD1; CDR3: CATSEGRGTWNTGELFF; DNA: TGTGCCACCAGTGAGGGCAGGGGGACGTGGAACACCGGGGAGCTGTTTTTT
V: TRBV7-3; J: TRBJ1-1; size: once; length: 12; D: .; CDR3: CATPKVNTEAFF; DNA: TGTGCCACCCCGAAGGTGAACACTGAAGCTTTCTTT
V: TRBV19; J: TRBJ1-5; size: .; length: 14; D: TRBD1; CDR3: CASSVGTDNQPQHF; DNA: TGTGCCAGTAGTGTCGGGACAGACAATCAGCCCCAGCATTTT
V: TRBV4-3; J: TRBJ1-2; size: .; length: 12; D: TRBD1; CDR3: CASSPGTGSYTF; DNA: TGCGCCAGCAGCCCTGGGACAGGTTCCTACACCTTC
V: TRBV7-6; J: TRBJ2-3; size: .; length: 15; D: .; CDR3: CASSLLTGPLDTQYF; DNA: TGTGCCAGCAGCCTATTAACAGGGCCGCTGGATACGCAGTATTTT
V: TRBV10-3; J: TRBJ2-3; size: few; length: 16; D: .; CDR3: CAISALRVSSTDTQYF; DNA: TGTGCCATCAGTGCCCTAAGAGTGTCTAGCACAGATACGCAGTATTTT
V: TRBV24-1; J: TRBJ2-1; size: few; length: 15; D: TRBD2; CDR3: CATSEYSGGYNEQFF; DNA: TGTGCCACCAGTGAATATAGCGGGGGGTACAATGAGCAGTTCTTC
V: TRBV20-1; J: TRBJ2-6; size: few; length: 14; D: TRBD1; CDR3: CSAIDRAGANVLTF; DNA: TGCAGTGCTATAGACAGGGCCGGGGCCAACGTCCTGACTTTC
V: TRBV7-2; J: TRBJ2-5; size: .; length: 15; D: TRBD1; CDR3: CASSARQGMRETQYF; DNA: TGTGCCAGCAGCGCCCGACAGGGAATGAGAGAGACCCAGTACTTC
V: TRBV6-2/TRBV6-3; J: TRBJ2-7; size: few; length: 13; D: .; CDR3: CASSRPMTYEQYF; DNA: TGTGCCAGCAGCCGACCTATGACCTACGAGCAGTACTTC
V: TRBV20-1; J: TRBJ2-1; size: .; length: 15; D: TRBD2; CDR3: CSASLAGGASVEQFF; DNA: TGCAGTGCCAGCTTAGCGGGGGGGGCATCGGTTGAGCAGTTCTTC
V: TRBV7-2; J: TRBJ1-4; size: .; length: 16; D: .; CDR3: CASSFGVSATNEKLFF; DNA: TGTGCCAGCAGCTTTGGGGTATCGGCAACTAATGAAAAACTGTTTTTT
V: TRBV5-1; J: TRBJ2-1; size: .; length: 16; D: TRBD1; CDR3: CASSRGQGPPYNEQFF; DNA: TGCGCCAGCAGCAGGGGACAGGGGCCCCCTTACAATGAGCAGTTCTTC
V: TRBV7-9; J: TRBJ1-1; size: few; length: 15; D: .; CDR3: CASSLGSALGEQAFF; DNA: TGTGCCAGCAGCTTAGGGTCGGCCCTGGGAGAGCAAGCTTTCTTT
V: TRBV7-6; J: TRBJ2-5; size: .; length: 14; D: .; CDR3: CASSARVGGETQYF; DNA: TGTGCCAGCAGCGCCAGGGTCGGGGGAGAGACCCAGTACTTC
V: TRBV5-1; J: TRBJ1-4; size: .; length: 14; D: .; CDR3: CASSLSRQEGKLFF; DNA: TGCGCCAGCAGCTTGTCAAGACAGGAGGGAAAACTGTTTTTT
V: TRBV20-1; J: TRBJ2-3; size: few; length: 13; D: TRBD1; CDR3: CSAWDSSTDTQYF; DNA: TGCAGTGCTTGGGACAGTAGCACAGATACGCAGTATTTT
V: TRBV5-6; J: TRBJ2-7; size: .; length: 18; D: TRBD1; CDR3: CASSSTDRARWGSYEQYF; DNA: TGTGCCAGCAGCTCCACGGACAGGGCCAGGTGGGGCTCCTACGAGCAGTACTTC
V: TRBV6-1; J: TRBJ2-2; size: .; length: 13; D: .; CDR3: CASSGGSRGELFF; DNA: TGTGCCAGCAGTGGTGGGTCGCGCGGGGAGCTGTTTTTT
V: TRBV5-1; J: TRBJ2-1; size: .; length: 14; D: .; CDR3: CASSWQPSYNEQFF; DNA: TGCGCCAGCAGCTGGCAACCATCCTACAATGAGCAGTTCTTC
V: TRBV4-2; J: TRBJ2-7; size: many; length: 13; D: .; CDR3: CASSLHSAGEQYF; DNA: TGTGCCAGCAGCCTCCACAGCGCAGGCGAGCAGTACTTC
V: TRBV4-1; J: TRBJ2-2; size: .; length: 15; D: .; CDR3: CASSQAGVNTGELFF; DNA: TGCGCCAGCAGCCAAGCAGGGGTCAACACCGGGGAGCTGTTTTTT
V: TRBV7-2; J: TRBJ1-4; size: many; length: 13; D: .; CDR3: CASSRGLNEKLFF; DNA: TGTGCCAGCTCTCGGGGGCTTAATGAAAAACTGTTTTTT
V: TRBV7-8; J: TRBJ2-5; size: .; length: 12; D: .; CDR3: CASSPAVETQYF; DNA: TGTGCCAGCAGCCCCGCCGTCGAGACCCAGTACTTC
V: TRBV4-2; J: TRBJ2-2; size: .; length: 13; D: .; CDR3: CASSRGRTGELFF; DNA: TGTGCCAGCAGCAGGGGGAGGACCGGGGAGCTGTTTTTT